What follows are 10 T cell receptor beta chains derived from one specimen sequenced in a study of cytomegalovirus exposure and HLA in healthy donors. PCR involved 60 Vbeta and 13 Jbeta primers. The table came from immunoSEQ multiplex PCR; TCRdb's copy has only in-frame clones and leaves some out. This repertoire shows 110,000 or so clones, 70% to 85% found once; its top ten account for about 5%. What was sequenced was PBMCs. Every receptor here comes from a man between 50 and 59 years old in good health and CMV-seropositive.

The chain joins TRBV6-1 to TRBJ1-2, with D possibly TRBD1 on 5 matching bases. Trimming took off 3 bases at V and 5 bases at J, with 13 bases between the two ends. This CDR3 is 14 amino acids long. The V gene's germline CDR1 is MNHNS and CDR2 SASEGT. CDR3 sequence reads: CASSETGQIYGYTF. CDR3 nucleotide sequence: TGTGCCAGCAGTGAGACCGGACAAATATATGGCTACACCTTC.

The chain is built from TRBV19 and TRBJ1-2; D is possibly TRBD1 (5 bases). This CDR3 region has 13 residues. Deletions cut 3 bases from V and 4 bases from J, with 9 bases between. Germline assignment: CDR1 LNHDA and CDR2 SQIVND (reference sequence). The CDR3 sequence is CASSIDSLYGYTF. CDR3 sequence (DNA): TGTGCCAGTAGTATCGACAGCCTCTATGGCTACACCTTC.

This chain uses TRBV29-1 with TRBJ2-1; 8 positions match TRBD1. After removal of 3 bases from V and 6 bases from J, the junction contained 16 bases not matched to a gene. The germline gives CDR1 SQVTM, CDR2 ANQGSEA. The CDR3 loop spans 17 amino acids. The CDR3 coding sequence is TGCAGCGTTGACGAAGGACAGGGCTTATCAAAAACCAATGAGCAGTTCTTC. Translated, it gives CSVDEGQGLSKTNEQFF.

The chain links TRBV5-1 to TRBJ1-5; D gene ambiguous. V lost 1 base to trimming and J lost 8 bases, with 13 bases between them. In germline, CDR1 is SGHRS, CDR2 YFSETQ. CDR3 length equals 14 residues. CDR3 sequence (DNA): TGCGCCAGCAGCTTGATGCCAGGCCAAGAGCCCCAGCATTTT. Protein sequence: CASSLMPGQEPQHF.

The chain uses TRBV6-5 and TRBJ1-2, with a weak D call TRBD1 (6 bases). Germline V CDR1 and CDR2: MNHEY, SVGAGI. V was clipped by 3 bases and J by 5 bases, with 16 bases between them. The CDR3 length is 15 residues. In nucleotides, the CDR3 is TGTGCCAGCAGTTATCGAGTCAGGGGTGGGTATGGCTACACCTTC. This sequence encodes CASSYRVRGGYGYTF.

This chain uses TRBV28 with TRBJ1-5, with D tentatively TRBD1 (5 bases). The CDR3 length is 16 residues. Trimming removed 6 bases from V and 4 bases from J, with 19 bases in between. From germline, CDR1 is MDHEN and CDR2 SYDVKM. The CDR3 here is CASRWSPGLGNQPQHF. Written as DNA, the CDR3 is TGTGCCAGCAGGTGGAGCCCGGGACTCGGTAATCAGCCCCAGCATTTT.

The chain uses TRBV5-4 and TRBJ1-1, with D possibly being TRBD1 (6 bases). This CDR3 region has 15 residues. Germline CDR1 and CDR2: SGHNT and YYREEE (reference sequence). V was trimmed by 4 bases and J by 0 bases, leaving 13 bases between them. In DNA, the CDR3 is TGTGCCAGCAGCCGAGGGGGGGCAGTGAACACTGAAGCTTTCTTT. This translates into CASSRGGAVNTEAFF.

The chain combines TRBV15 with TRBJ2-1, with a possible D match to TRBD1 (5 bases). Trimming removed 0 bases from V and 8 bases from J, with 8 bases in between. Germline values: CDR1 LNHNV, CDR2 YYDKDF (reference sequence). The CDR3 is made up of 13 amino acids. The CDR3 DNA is TGTGCCACCAGCAGAGATATGGGGCATGAGCAGTTCTTC. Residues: CATSRDMGHEQFF.

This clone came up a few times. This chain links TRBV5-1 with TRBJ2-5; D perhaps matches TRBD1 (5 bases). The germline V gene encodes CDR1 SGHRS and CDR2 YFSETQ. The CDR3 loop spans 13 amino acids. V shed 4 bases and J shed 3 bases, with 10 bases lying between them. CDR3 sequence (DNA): TGCGCCAGCAGCCAGACAGTTGAAGAGACCCAGTACTTC. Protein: CASSQTVEETQYF.

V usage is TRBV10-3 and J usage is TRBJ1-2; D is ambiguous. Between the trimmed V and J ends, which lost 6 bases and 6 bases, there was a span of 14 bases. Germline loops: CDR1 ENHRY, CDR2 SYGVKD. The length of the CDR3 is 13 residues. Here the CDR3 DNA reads TGTGCCATCAGAGAGGGTGCGGGGAATGGCTACACCTTC. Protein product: CAIREGAGNGYTF.